These 24 T cell receptor beta chains share one sample of origin, sequenced in a study of OX40 agonist ivuxolimab in advanced cancers. TCRdb keeps only in-frame clones here, not all; method: immunoSEQ multiplex PCR. This table holds about 100,000 clones, approximately 89% found once. Material: CD4+ or CD8+ T cells sorted from blood, obtained in a trial of the OX40 agonist ivuxolimab. These TCRs come from an adult with an advanced solid tumor such as melanoma, head and neck, liver or kidney cancer.

The chain is built from TRBV2 and TRBJ1-4; D might be TRBD1 (5 bases). The CDR3 length is 14 residues. The V end lost 6 bases, the J end lost 5 bases, and 13 bases lay between the germline ends. Germline V gives CDR1 SNHLY, CDR2 FYNNEI. The CDR3 nucleotides read TGTGCCAGCAGAAGGGGTAGTGAAAATGAAAAACTGTTTTTT. Translating it yields CASRRGSENEKLFF.

The V gene is TRBV30, the J gene TRBJ2-3, with 8 bases identical to TRBD2. The germline gives CDR1 GTSNPN, CDR2 SVGIG (reference sequence). There are 13 residues in the CDR3. The V segment lost 8 bases and the J segment 1 base; nucleotides outside the gene matches: 5. The CDR3 protein is CAEGREGTDTQYF. CDR3 sequence (DNA): TGTGCCGAGGGGCGGGAGGGCACAGATACGCAGTATTTT.

The chain recombines TRBV5-4 with TRBJ2-7; 8 bases are a match to TRBD2. Germline CDR1 reads SGHNT; CDR2 reads YYREEE (reference sequence). The CDR3 is 17 residues long. V lost 4 bases and J lost 5; bases outside the gene matches: 17. The CDR3 DNA follows: TGTGCCAGCAGCCCACACTGGACCGGGACTAGTCGCGACGAGCAGTACTTC. Protein: CASSPHWTGTSRDEQYF.

This clone was observed a single time. The chain links TRBV7-6 to TRBJ2-2, with D possibly matching TRBD2 (5 bases). The V end lost 5 bases, the J end lost 3 bases, and 7 bases lay between the germline ends. Germline CDR1 is SGHVS and CDR2 is FNYEAQ. This CDR3 comprises 13 residues. CDR3 loop: CASSTRDTGELFF. The CDR3 DNA sequence: TGTGCCAGCAGCACGCGGGACACCGGGGAGCTGTTTTTT.

The chain combines TRBV5-4 with TRBJ1-4, with D perhaps matching TRBD1 (6 bases). With 4 bases removed from V and 8 bases from J, the gap between germline ends came to 15 bases. This CDR3 comprises 14 residues. The germline V gene has CDR1 SGHNT and CDR2 YYREEE (reference sequence). The CDR3 reads CASSPTGTGEKLFF. The CDR3 DNA reads TGTGCCAGCAGCCCTACAGGGACGGGCGAAAAACTGTTTTTT.

The chain couples TRBV19 to TRBJ2-6; D gene uncertain. V lost 7 bases to trimming and J lost 3 bases, with 10 bases between them. The CDR3 loop spans 14 amino acids. Germline CDR1 LNHDA, CDR2 SQIVND (reference sequence). The CDR3 DNA sequence: TGTGCCAGTATGAGAGCTCGTGGGGCCAACGTCCTGACTTTC. This encodes CASMRARGANVLTF.

The genes are TRBV5-4 and TRBJ2-5; TRBD2 agrees at 8 bases. V gave up 5 bases and J gave up 5 bases; unmatched junction bases: 5. The germline gives CDR1 SGHNT, CDR2 YYREEE (reference sequence). This CDR3 is 13 amino acids long. In DNA, the CDR3 is TGTGCCAGCAGGGGACTAGTTGGGGAGACCCAGTACTTC. It is translated as CASRGLVGETQYF.

V usage is TRBV7-9 and J usage is TRBJ2-3; D unclear. This CDR3 has 16 residues. Germline loops: CDR1 SEHNR, CDR2 FQNEAQ (reference sequence). Trimming stripped 6 bases from V and 0 bases from J, with 16 bases between. Written as DNA, the CDR3 is TGTGCCAGCAGTCAAGGGTTACACGCTAGCACAGATACGCAGTATTTT. It yields the protein CASSQGLHASTDTQYF. Combining the CDR3 with reference TRBV7-9 and TRBJ2-3 gives the whole variable domain DTGVSQNPRHKITKRGQNVTFRCDPISEHNRLYWYRQTLGQGPEFLTYFQNEAQLEKSRLLSDRFSAERPKGSFSTLEIQRTEQGDSAMYLCASSQGLHASTDTQYFGPGTRLTVL.

V usage is TRBV4-3 and J usage is TRBJ2-5; 7 nucleotides line up with TRBD2. The CDR3 is made up of 14 amino acids. Germline-derived CDR1 and CDR2 are LGHNA and YSLEER. With 4 bases clipped from V and 7 bases from J, the junction kept 9 bases outside the gene matches. CDR3 DNA: TGCGCCAGCAGCCCCAAGGGCGGGAGTGGGACCCAGTACTTC. It specifies CASSPKGGSGTQYF.

The chain carries TRBV4-2 and TRBJ2-5; perhaps TRBD1 as D (7 bases). V was shortened by 4 bases and J by 2 bases, with 23 bases between the two germline ends. The CDR3 consists of 18 residues. The germline gives CDR1 LGHNA, CDR2 YNFKEQ. CDR3 nucleotide sequence: TGTGCCAGCAGCCCGCACAGATTCACAGGGGACTTACAAGAGACCCAGTACTTC. Its translation: CASSPHRFTGDLQETQYF.

The V call is TRBV4-3, the J call TRBJ1-2; no reliable D call. In germline, CDR1 is LGHNA, CDR2 YSLEER. There are 15 residues in the CDR3. Deletions cut 1 base from V and 0 bases from J, with 9 bases between. In DNA, the CDR3 is TGCGCCAGCAGCCAAGGGACTGCAGCTAACTATGGCTACACCTTC. Its translation is CASSQGTAANYGYTF.

This clone was seen just once. In DNA, the CDR3 is TGCGCCAGCAGTTCATTCGTAGAGCCCCAGCATTTT. Its protein is CASSSFVEPQHF. This chain links TRBV10-2 with TRBJ1-5; D remains unclear. Per germline, CDR1 WSHSY and CDR2 SAAADI. The CDR3 has 12 residues. With 5 bases removed from V and 8 bases from J, the gap between germline ends came to 10 bases.

This chain uses TRBV19 with TRBJ2-7; 8 nucleotides line up with TRBD2. V shed 5 bases, J shed 4 bases, and the junction held 13 bases outside the gene matches. Looked up from germline, CDR1 is LNHDA and CDR2 is SQIVND (reference sequence). The CDR3 runs to 16 residues. CDR3 bases: TGTGCCAGTAGTGATCGGTTAGCGGGAAGAGGGTACGAGCAGTACTTC. Protein product: CASSDRLAGRGYEQYF.

V usage is TRBV6-5 and J usage is TRBJ1-1; D remains unclear. The CDR3 is 15 amino acids. Germline CDR1 and CDR2: MNHEY and SVGAGI. V was clipped by 0 bases and J by 3 bases, with 11 bases between them. CDR3: CASSYSWVGDTEAFF. The CDR3 nucleotides read TGTGCCAGCAGTTACTCTTGGGTTGGGGACACTGAAGCTTTCTTT.

The genes are TRBV5-4 and TRBJ2-5; a weak D match, TRBD2 (6 bases). Trimming took 2 bases from V and 5 from J, leaving 19 bases between them. The CDR3 length is 16 residues. Per the germline V gene, CDR1 is SGHNT and CDR2 is YYREEE (reference sequence). CDR3: CASSFTGGALGETQYF. The CDR3 DNA is TGTGCCAGCAGCTTTACCGGGGGAGCCCTGGGGGAGACCCAGTACTTC.

The chain has TRBV7-6 and TRBJ2-7, with 10 bases lining up with TRBD1. CDR3 size: 15 residues. V lost 4 bases to trimming and J lost 5 bases; unmatched junction nucleotides: 8. CDR1 and CDR2 (germline): SGHVS, FNYEAQ. This CDR3 reads CASSSPWDRGHEQYF. The CDR3 DNA follows: TGTGCCAGCAGCTCCCCCTGGGACAGGGGCCACGAGCAGTACTTC.

V gene TRBV7-2 combines with J gene TRBJ2-7, with 8 bases matching TRBD2. The CDR3 length is 16 residues. With V trimmed by 5 bases and J by 6 bases, 15 bases remained unmatched. Per germline, CDR1 SGHTA and CDR2 FQGNSA. The CDR3 region is CASSRSGTHRFGEQYF. CDR3 sequence (DNA): TGTGCCAGCAGCCGTAGCGGGACACACCGTTTCGGCGAGCAGTACTTC.

This chain connects TRBV4-3 to TRBJ1-1; possibly TRBD1 for D (6 bases). The CDR3 is 13 amino acids. Germline values: CDR1 LGHNA, CDR2 YSLEER. V gave up 8 bases and J gave up 1 base, with 11 bases separating them. The CDR3, as DNA: TGCGCCAGCGCCCGGGGGCCGAACACTGAAGCTTTCTTT. This encodes CASARGPNTEAFF.

The V and J genes are TRBV27 and TRBJ1-4; the match to TRBD1 covers 8 bases. The germline gives CDR1 MNHEY, CDR2 SMNVEV (reference sequence). The CDR3 has 16 amino acids. J lost 8 bases, V lost 3 bases, and 11 bases had no gene match. The CDR3 spells CASSFFGQGMGEKLFF. DNA of the CDR3: TGTGCCAGCAGTTTCTTCGGACAGGGAATGGGAGAAAAACTGTTTTTT. The whole variable domain, filled in from reference TRBV27 and TRBJ1-4, reads EAQVTQNPRYLITVTGKKLTVTCSQNMNHEYMSWYRQDPGLGLRQIYYSMNVEVTDKGDVPEGYKVSRKEKRNFPLILESPSPNQTSLYFCASSFFGQGMGEKLFFGSGTQLSVL.

J is TRBJ2-7 and V is TRBV10-2, with 7 bases aligning to TRBD2. Germline V gene sequence: CDR1 WSHSY, CDR2 SAAADI. The CDR3 has 13 residues. V was clipped by 7 bases and J by 0 bases; unmatched bases: 3. CDR3 bases: TGCGCCAGCAAGGCTAGCGGCTCCTACGAGCAGTACTTC. Encoded protein: CASKASGSYEQYF.

This clone was counted a single time. The chain is built from TRBV5-6 and TRBJ1-2; D is unclear. V was pared by 4 bases and J by 7 bases, with 17 bases between. The CDR3 extends over 14 amino acids. CDR1 is SGHDT and CDR2 is YYEEEE in the germline V gene. CDR3 protein: CASSPLERPSGYTF. CDR3 sequence (DNA): TGTGCCAGCAGCCCTCTGGAGAGGCCGAGTGGCTACACCTTC.

The V call is TRBV28, the J call TRBJ2-5, with 11 bases lining up with TRBD2. Germline values: CDR1 MDHEN, CDR2 SYDVKM. There are 15 residues in the CDR3. Trimming at V came to 6 bases and at J to 2 bases, leaving 5 bases not matched to a gene. In DNA form, the CDR3 reads TGTGCCAGCAGAAGACTAGCGGGGAAACAAGAGACCCAGTACTTC. This codes for CASRRLAGKQETQYF.

V and J are TRBV10-1 and TRBJ2-1, with a weak D call TRBD2 (6 bases). The V gene's germline CDR1 is WNHNN and CDR2 SYGVQD (reference sequence). The CDR3 contains 15 residues. V was cut by 6 bases and J by 0 bases, with 12 bases left in between. CDR3 sequence: CASSLGGNSYNEQFF. CDR3 DNA sequence: TGCGCCAGCAGCCTGGGGGGAAACTCCTACAATGAGCAGTTCTTC.

The chain carries TRBV30 and TRBJ2-3; perhaps TRBD2 as D (5 bases). V was pared by 2 bases and J by 0 bases, with 12 bases between. The germline CDR1 and CDR2 sequences are GTSNPN and SVGIG (reference sequence). This CDR3 spans 15 amino acids. The CDR3, as DNA: TGTGCCTGGAGTCTTGACTACACTAGCACAGATACGCAGTATTTT. Translating it yields CAWSLDYTSTDTQYF. Variable domain in full (rest from reference TRBV30 and TRBJ2-3): SQTIHQWPATLVQPVGSPLSLECTVEGTSNPNLYWYRQAAGRGLQLLFYSVGIGQISSEVPQNLSASRPQDRQFILSSKKLLLSDSGFYLCAWSLDYTSTDTQYFGPGTRLTVL.